This entry describes one T cell receptor (beta chain). What it recognizes is unknown. Losses at the gene ends were 5 bases for V and 5 bases for J; bases not matched to a gene: 12. The CDR3 loop spans 15 amino acids. CDR1 is SGHRS and CDR2 is YFSETQ in the germline V gene. This record comes from a study of cytomegalovirus exposure and HLA in healthy donors. The PCR contained 60 Vbeta and 13 Jbeta primers. Clones were read by immunoSEQ multiplex PCR, and TCRdb kept only the in-frame ones, dropping some. Of around 150,000 clones in the sample, just under 85% were seen once. General study points: In a later analysis, across HLA loci, associated TCR counts were highest for DRB1, lowest for HLA-C.

The sequenced material came from PBMCs. The V call is TRBV5-1, the J call TRBJ1-2, with 7 bases matching TRBD1. This sequence originates from a man in his forties in good health and CMV-seropositive. CDR3 region: CASREGTAGFYGYTF. DNA for the CDR3: TGCGCCAGCAGGGAAGGGACAGCCGGCTTTTATGGCTACACCTTC.